These 9 T cell receptor beta chains were all obtained from the same sample, sequenced in a study of T cell responses to AZD1222 COVID-19 vaccine. Generated by immunoSEQ multiplex PCR, the TCRdb table keeps only in-frame clones and is missing some. The sample includes roughly 100,000 clones, over 75% of them seen just once. Sequences were derived from peripheral blood, sampled on day 0 of AZD1222 vaccination. These receptors were taken from an adult in good health.

This sequence joins TRBV20-1 and TRBJ1-2, with D maybe TRBD1 (5 bases). The CDR3 extends over 11 amino acids. Germline V CDR1 and CDR2: DFQATT, SNEGSKA (reference sequence). Trimming removed 4 bases at V and 11 bases at J, with 14 bases between. For the CDR3, the DNA is TGCAGTGCTAAGGGTGGGACTGGATACACCTTC. Translation gives CSAKGGTGYTF.

V gene TRBV5-1 combines with J gene TRBJ2-7; 8 bases are shared with TRBD2. With V trimmed by 3 bases and J by 3 bases, 8 bases remained unmatched. The CDR3 consists of 15 residues. Germline assignment: CDR1 SGHRS and CDR2 YFSETQ. CDR3 protein: CASSSQAGGNYEQYF. CDR3 DNA sequence: TGCGCCAGCAGCTCCCAGGCGGGGGGAAACTACGAGCAGTACTTC.

The chain employs TRBV3-1 (or the pseudogene TRBV3-2) and TRBJ2-7; D possibly corresponds to TRBD2 (5 bases). V dropped 0 bases and J dropped 12 bases, with 12 bases sitting between them. Germline values: CDR1 LGHDT, CDR2 YNNKEL (reference sequence). This CDR3 region has 12 residues. The chain's CDR3 is CASSQEAEKRYF. The CDR3 DNA reads as TGTGCCAGCAGCCAAGAAGCGGAGAAGAGGTACTTC.

The genes are TRBV5-8 and TRBJ2-5, with D perhaps given as TRBD1 or TRBD2 (6 bases each). Between the trimmed V and J ends, which lost 9 bases and 5 bases, there was a span of 14 bases. Germline V CDR1 and CDR2: SGHTS, YDEGEE. CDR3 length: 12 amino acids. CDR3 amino acids: CANRDSEETQYF. CDR3 in DNA: TGTGCCAACAGGGACTCCGAGGAGACCCAGTACTTC. Filled out from reference TRBV5-8 and TRBJ2-5, the complete variable domain reads EAGVTQSPTHLIKTRGQQATLRCSPISGHTSVYWYQQALGLGLQFLLWYDEGEERNRGNFPPRFSGRQFPNYSSELNVNALELEDSALYLCANRDSEETQYFGPGTRLLVL.

The chain recombines TRBV28 with TRBJ1-2; 9 positions match TRBD1. The CDR3 spans 14 residues. V lost 4 bases to trimming and J lost 9 bases; unmatched junction nucleotides: 9. CDR1 and CDR2 from the germline V gene are MDHEN and SYDVKM. This chain's CDR3 is CASSYEGTGSRYTF. The DNA for the CDR3 is TGTGCCAGCAGTTACGAAGGGACAGGGAGTCGCTACACCTTC.

The V and J genes are TRBV10-3 and TRBJ1-2, with 7 bases lining up with TRBD1. V trimming: 11 bases; J trimming: 3 bases; junction bases outside the gene matches: 6. There are 12 residues in the CDR3. Germline V CDR1 and CDR2: ENHRY, SYGVKD. Here the CDR3 reads CAVGQADYGYTF. CDR3 sequence (DNA): TGTGCCGTAGGACAGGCCGACTATGGCTACACCTTC.

CDR3 bases: TGTGCCAGCAGTGTCCCGGGACTTGACGAGCAGTACTTC. Amino acid sequence: CASSVPGLDEQYF. The chain is built from TRBV25-1 and TRBJ2-7; D is possibly TRBD2 (6 bases). V lost 4 bases to trimming and J lost 5 bases, with 12 bases between them. There are 13 residues in the CDR3. CDR1 is MGHDK and CDR2 is SYGVNS in the germline V gene.

The table lists this clone with a count of one. J is TRBJ2-7 and V is TRBV13; tentatively, D is TRBD1 (6 bases). The V gene's germline CDR1 is PRHDT and CDR2 FYEKMQ (reference sequence). Trimming stripped 5 bases from V and 1 base from J, with 9 bases between. The CDR3 contains 13 residues. CDR3 in amino acids: CASSRQDSYEQYF. CDR3 DNA: TGTGCCAGCAGCAGACAGGATTCCTACGAGCAGTACTTC.

The V and J genes are TRBV9 and TRBJ2-3; D is perhaps TRBD1 (5 bases). From germline, CDR1 is SGDLS and CDR2 YYNGEE. The CDR3 has 17 residues. Trimming took 7 bases from V and 2 from J, leaving 23 bases between them. CDR3 DNA: TGTGCCAGCGAAAATCCACTCAGGGTCCCCGCCACAGATACGCAGTATTTT. Its protein product is CASENPLRVPATDTQYF.